This TCR beta chain came from a study of blood T cell repertoires in COVID-19. Data came from immunoSEQ multiplex PCR; TCRdb stores just in-frame clones and leaves some out. The data hold fewer than 250,000 clones, with about 83% observed a single time. The CDR3 runs 14 residues. In germline, CDR1 is SGHRS, CDR2 YFSETQ. Trimming left V 1 base short and J 6 bases short, with 14 bases between. The source material was PBMCs or T cells enriched from blood (not recorded which). V is TRBV5-1 and J is TRBJ2-7, with a tentative D call TRBD2 (6 bases). This receptor was identified in a woman in her thirties or forties who had been exposed to COVID-19. In nucleotides, the CDR3 is TGCGCCAGCAGCTTGACCGGGGGAGAGGGCGAGCAGTACTTC. Its protein is CASSLTGGEGEQYF.